This TCR beta chain was profiled in a study of blood T cell repertoires in COVID-19. Per the original methods: By means of reference gene primer amplification, nucleated cell counts were estimated. Only in-frame clones appear in the TCRdb table, and some are missing; sequencing was by immunoSEQ multiplex PCR. That table is the source of V, J and clone size, and D and trimming were worked out from the DNA. Found here are some 12,000 clones, 73% of them singletons; the top ten hold about 30%. This clone has a single count. In germline, CDR1 is KGHDR, CDR2 SFDVKD. The CDR3 is made up of 13 amino acids. The germline V and J ends were trimmed by 4 bases and 3 bases, with 8 bases remaining between them.

The chain recombines TRBV24-1 with TRBJ1-2, with D tentatively TRBD1 (5 bases). The sequencing input was peripheral blood. The clonotype comes from a human donor in a cohort sampled during active COVID-19. The CDR3 coding sequence is TGTGCCACCAGTGAGAACAGGCACTATGGCTACACCTTC. Its protein is CATSENRHYGYTF.